This entry concerns a single T cell receptor (beta chain). The target antigen is unknown. Using a J-beta primer mix together with a sample-barcoded 5' primer, a second PCR was run for roughly 7 to 11 cycles. The study obtained at least 2.5 million CDR3-containing paired-end reads from every sample. Each CDR3 protein gets one entry after TCRdb re-called the 5' RACE reads with MiXCR. The sample holds more than 650,000 distinct CDR3 sequences, around half seen once. This specimen comes from a study of blood T cells in healthy people across ages. Study-level points and caveats: Long-lived donors had more naive CD4+ cells and higher diversity than aged donors. There was no known CMV status for donors, so expanded clonotype changes were possibly confounded. In older individuals, TCR beta diversity per million T cells was lower, falling roughly linearly with age.

The sequence derives from a man older than 75 in good health. Input material: blood.

The CDR3 nucleotides read TGTGCCAGCAGTGGATACAGGGGTGAAAAACTGTTTTTT. Translating it yields CASSGYRGEKLFF. The genes are TRBV2 and TRBJ1-4; 7 nucleotides match TRBD1. V dropped 4 bases and J dropped 7; count of bases not matched to a gene: 3. Germline-derived CDR1 and CDR2 are SNHLY and FYNNEI. CDR3 size: 13 residues.